Sequencing of this TCR beta chain was carried out in a study of T cell responses to AZD1222 COVID-19 vaccine. Profiled with immunoSEQ multiplex PCR; TCRdb holds only in-frame clones, not every one. The table includes about 270,000 clones, 90% to 95% detected once. Note on this clone: Within the sample, other DNA sequences also encode this same CDR3.

Germline CDR1 reads LGHDT; CDR2 reads YNNKEL (reference sequence). V lost 2 bases, J lost 5 bases, and 0 bases lay in between. The CDR3 contains 11 residues. The receptor was isolated from an adult who received the AZD1222 COVID-19 vaccine. The V call is TRBV3-1 (or the pseudogene TRBV3-2), the J call TRBJ2-2; no clear D. Sequencing was performed on peripheral blood, taken 28 days after the second AZD1222 dose. The CDR3 here is CASSQTGELFF. The CDR3 bases are TGTGCCAGCAGCCAAACCGGGGAGCTGTTTTTT.